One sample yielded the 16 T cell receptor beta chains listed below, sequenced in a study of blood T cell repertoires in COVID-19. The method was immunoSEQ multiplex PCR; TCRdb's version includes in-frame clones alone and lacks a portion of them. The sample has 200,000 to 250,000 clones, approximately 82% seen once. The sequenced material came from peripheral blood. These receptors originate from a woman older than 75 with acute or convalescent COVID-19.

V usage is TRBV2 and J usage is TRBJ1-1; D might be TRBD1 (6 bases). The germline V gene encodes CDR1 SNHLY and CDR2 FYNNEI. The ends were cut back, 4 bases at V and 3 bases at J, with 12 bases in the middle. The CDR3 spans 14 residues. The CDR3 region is CASSGPTGYTEAFF. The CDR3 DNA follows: TGTGCCAGCAGTGGACCGACAGGCTACACTGAAGCTTTCTTT.

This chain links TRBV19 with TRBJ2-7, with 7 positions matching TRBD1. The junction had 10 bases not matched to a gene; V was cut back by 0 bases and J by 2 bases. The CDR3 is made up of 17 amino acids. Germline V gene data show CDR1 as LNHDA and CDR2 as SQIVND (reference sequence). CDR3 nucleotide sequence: TGTGCCAGTAGTATAGATCTAAGGGGGCGCCGGGCCTACGAGCAGTACTTC. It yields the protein CASSIDLRGRRAYEQYF. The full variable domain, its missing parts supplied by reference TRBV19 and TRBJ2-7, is DGGITQSPKYLFRKEGQNVTLSCEQNLNHDAMYWYRQDPGQGLRLIYYSQIVNDFQKGDIAEGYSVSREKKESFPLTVTSAQKNPTAFYLCASSIDLRGRRAYEQYFGPGTRLTVT.

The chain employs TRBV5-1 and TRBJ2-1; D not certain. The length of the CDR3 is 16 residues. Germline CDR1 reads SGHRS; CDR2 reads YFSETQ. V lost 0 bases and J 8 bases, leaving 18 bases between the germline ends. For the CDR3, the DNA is TGCGCCAGCAGCTTGGTGGGTGGGCTTAAAGTTGATGAGCAGTTCTTC. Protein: CASSLVGGLKVDEQFF.

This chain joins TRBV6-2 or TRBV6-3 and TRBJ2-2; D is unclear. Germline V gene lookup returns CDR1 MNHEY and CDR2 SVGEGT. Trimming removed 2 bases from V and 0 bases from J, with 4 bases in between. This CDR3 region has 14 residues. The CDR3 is CASSYTANTGELFF. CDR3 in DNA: TGTGCCAGCAGTTACACAGCGAACACCGGGGAGCTGTTTTTT.

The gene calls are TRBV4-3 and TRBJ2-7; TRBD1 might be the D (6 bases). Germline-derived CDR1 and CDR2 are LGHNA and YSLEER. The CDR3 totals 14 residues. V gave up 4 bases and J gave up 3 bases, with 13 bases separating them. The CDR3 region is CASSPLTQGYEQYF. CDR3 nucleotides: TGCGCCAGCAGCCCCCTAACACAGGGCTACGAGCAGTACTTC.

The CDR3 here is CASSQRPPRETQYF. The CDR3 DNA is TGTGCCAGCAGCCAAAGGCCCCCGAGGGAGACCCAGTACTTC. The chain links TRBV6-2 or TRBV6-3 to TRBJ2-5, with no clear D. The germline V gene has CDR1 MNHEY and CDR2 SVGEGT. Trimming stripped 6 bases from V and 5 bases from J, with 16 bases between. The CDR3 covers 14 residues.

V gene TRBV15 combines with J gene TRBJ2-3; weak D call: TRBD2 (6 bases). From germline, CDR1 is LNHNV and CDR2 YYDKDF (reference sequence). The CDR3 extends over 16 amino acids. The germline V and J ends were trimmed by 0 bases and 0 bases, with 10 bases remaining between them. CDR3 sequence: CATSRDPGGSTDTQYF. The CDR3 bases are TGTGCCACCAGCAGAGATCCAGGAGGGAGCACAGATACGCAGTATTTT.

The CDR3: CASGLAGEDTQYF. The CDR3 DNA sequence: TGTGCCAGTGGCCTAGCGGGGGAGGATACGCAGTATTTT. J is TRBJ2-3 and V is TRBV2; 10 positions agree with TRBD2. With 9 bases clipped from V and 6 bases from J, the junction kept 6 bases outside the gene matches. The CDR3 extends over 13 amino acids. CDR1 SNHLY and CDR2 FYNNEI come from the germline V gene.

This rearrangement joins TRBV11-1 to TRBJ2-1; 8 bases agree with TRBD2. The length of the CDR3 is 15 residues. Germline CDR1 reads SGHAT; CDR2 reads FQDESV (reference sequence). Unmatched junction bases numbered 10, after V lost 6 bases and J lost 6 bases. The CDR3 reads CASSPTSGDLNEQFF. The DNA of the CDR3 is TGTGCCAGCAGTCCCACTAGCGGCGATCTCAATGAGCAGTTCTTC.

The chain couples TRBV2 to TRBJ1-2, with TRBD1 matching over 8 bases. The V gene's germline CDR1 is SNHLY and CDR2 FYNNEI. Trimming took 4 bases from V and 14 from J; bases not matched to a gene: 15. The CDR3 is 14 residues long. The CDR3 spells CASSASGQGASKTF. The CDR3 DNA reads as TGTGCCAGCAGTGCCAGCGGGCAGGGGGCTTCGAAAACCTTC.

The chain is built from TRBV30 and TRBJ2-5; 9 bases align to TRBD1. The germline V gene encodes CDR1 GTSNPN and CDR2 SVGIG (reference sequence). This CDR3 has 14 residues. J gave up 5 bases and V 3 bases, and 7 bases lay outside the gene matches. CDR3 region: CAWRQQGARETQYF. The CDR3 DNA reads TGTGCCTGGAGGCAACAGGGGGCTCGGGAGACCCAGTACTTC. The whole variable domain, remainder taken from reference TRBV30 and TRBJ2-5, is SQTIHQWPATLVQPVGSPLSLECTVEGTSNPNLYWYRQAAGRGLQLLFYSVGIGQISSEVPQNLSASRPQDRQFILSSKKLLLSDSGFYLCAWRQQGARETQYFGPGTRLLVL.

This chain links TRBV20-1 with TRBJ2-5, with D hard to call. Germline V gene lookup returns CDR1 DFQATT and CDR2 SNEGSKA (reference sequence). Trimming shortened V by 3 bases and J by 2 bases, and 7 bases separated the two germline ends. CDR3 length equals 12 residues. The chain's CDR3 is CSASPRQETQYF. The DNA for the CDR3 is TGCAGTGCTAGTCCGAGGCAAGAGACCCAGTACTTC.

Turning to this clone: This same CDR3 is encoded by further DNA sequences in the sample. Here the CDR3 reads CASSYSDRGTGELFF. Written as DNA, the CDR3 is TGTGCCAGCAGTTACTCGGACAGGGGCACCGGGGAGCTGTTTTTT. The chain has TRBV6-5 and TRBJ2-2; 9 bases line up with TRBD1. V was pared by 0 bases and J by 4 bases, with 0 bases of the junction left unmatched. Germline V CDR1 and CDR2: MNHEY, SVGAGI. CDR3 length: 15 residues.

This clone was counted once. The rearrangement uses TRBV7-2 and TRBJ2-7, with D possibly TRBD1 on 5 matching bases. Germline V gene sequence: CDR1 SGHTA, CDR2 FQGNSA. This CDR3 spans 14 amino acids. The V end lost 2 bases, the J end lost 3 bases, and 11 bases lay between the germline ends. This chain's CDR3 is CASSLTSGFYEQYF. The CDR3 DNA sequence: TGTGCCAGCAGCTTAACATCAGGGTTCTACGAGCAGTACTTC. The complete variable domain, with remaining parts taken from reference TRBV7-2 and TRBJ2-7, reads GAGVSQSPSNKVTEKGKDVELRCDPISGHTALYWYRQSLGQGLEFLIYFQGNSAPDKSGLPSDRFSAERTGGSVSTLTIQRTQQEDSAVYLCASSLTSGFYEQYFGPGTRLTVT.

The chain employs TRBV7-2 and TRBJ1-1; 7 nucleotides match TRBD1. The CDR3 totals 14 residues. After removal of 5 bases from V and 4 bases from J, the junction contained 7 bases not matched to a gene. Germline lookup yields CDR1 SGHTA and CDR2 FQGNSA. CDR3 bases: TGTGCCAGCAGCCAAAGAGGGGGCTCCACTGAAGCTTTCTTT. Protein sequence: CASSQRGGSTEAFF.

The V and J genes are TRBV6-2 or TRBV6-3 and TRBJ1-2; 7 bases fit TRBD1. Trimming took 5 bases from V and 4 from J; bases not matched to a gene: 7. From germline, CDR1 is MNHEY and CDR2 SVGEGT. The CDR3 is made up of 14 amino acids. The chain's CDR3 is CASSKTGTGYGYTF. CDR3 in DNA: TGTGCCAGCAGTAAGACAGGGACCGGCTATGGCTACACCTTC.